This T cell receptor beta chain was identified in a study of beta chain features in type 1 diabetes. The V gene's germline CDR1 is MNHEY and CDR2 SVGAGI. Trimming left V 3 bases short and J 6 bases short, with 21 bases between. This CDR3 contains 16 residues. Reverse transcription of all isolated RNA meant that expressed TCRB transcripts were sequenced. Some clones are missing from TCRdb's copy, which holds only in-frame ones; the method was immunoSEQ multiplex PCR. The sample holds some 410,000 clones; about an eighth are singletons and the top ten take over 0.04%. The chain joins TRBV6-5 to TRBJ2-7; D is uncertain. Sequenced input: naive CD4+ T cells from blood. The origin of this receptor is a woman under 30 in good health. The CDR3 DNA reads TGTGCCAGCAGTTATTCCCCGCCGGAACTTAAGACCGAGCAGTACTTC. As protein: CASSYSPPELKTEQYF.